Listed here are 27 T cell receptor beta chains from one sample, sequenced in a study of cytomegalovirus exposure and HLA in healthy donors. PCR amplification relied on 60 Vbeta primers (plus 13 Jbeta primers). Method: immunoSEQ multiplex PCR; TCRdb's copy keeps in-frame clones and lacks some. The table has approximately 100,000 clones, roughly 86% seen once. What was sequenced was PBMCs. Receptors originate from a man aged 25-45 years in good health and CMV-seropositive.

This chain uses TRBV28 with TRBJ2-7; 7 positions agree with TRBD2. V was pared by 6 bases and J by 4 bases, with 15 bases of the junction left unmatched. Germline V gene data show CDR1 as MDHEN and CDR2 as SYDVKM. The CDR3 totals 16 residues. DNA of the CDR3: TGTGCCAGCAGCACCCCTGGGCGCGGGAGAAATTACGAGCAGTACTTC. Translating gives CASSTPGRGRNYEQYF.

The rearrangement uses TRBV7-2 and TRBJ1-1; 7 nucleotides align to TRBD1. The CDR3 covers 17 residues. V lost 1 base to trimming and J lost 1 base; unmatched junction nucleotides: 9. CDR1 and CDR2 from the germline V gene are SGHTA and FQGNSA. The CDR3 DNA is TGTGCCAGCAGCTTAGTTAACAGGGGCCACCCGAACACTGAAGCTTTCTTT. It translates to CASSLVNRGHPNTEAFF. The complete variable domain, with remaining parts taken from reference TRBV7-2 and TRBJ1-1, reads GAGVSQSPSNKVTEKGKDVELRCDPISGHTALYWYRQSLGQGLEFLIYFQGNSAPDKSGLPSDRFSAERTGGSVSTLTIQRTQQEDSAVYLCASSLVNRGHPNTEAFFGQGTRLTVV.

This clone was recorded only once. This chain links TRBV4-1 with TRBJ1-4, with D unresolved. With 1 base removed from V and 6 bases from J, the gap between germline ends came to 9 bases. Germline V CDR1 and CDR2: MGHRA, YSYEKL. The CDR3 length is 14 residues. The CDR3 reads CASSQGASYEKLFF. The CDR3 region has the DNA TGCGCCAGCAGCCAAGGAGCGTCCTATGAAAAACTGTTTTTT.

The rearrangement joins TRBV10-1 to TRBJ2-5, with 8 bases fitting TRBD1. Losses at the gene ends were 2 bases for V and 5 bases for J; bases not matched to a gene: 7. There are 15 residues in the CDR3. The V gene's germline CDR1 is WNHNN and CDR2 SYGVQD (reference sequence). DNA for the CDR3: TGCGCCAGCAGTGAGGGTCAGGGGGCTTTGGAGACCCAGTACTTC. The encoded protein is CASSEGQGALETQYF.

The sample holds one count of this clone. The rearrangement uses TRBV7-6 and TRBJ2-1; 7 bases map to TRBD2. Unmatched junction bases numbered 8, after V lost 5 bases and J lost 1 base. The CDR3 contains 16 residues. Per the germline V gene, CDR1 is SGHVS and CDR2 is FNYEAQ. The CDR3 sequence is CASSTLAGKSYNEQFF. The CDR3 DNA reads TGTGCCAGCAGCACGTTAGCGGGCAAGTCCTACAATGAGCAGTTCTTC. The full variable domain, with the rest looked up from reference TRBV7-6 and TRBJ2-1, is GAGVSQSPRYKVTKRGQDVALRCDPISGHVSLYWYRQALGQGPEFLTYFNYEAQQDKSGLPNDRFSAERPEGSISTLTIQRTEQRDSAMYRCASSTLAGKSYNEQFFGPGTRLTVL.

Of note for this clone: At one of its ends the junction is not consistent with the germline gene, which may arise from a read error. CDR3 region: CASSPDRTEDFF. For the CDR3, the DNA is TGTGCCAGCTCACCTGACAGGACTGAAGATTTCTTT. The rearrangement links TRBV18 to TRBJ1-1; D is perhaps TRBD1 (6 bases). The CDR3 length is 12 residues. Germline assignment: CDR1 KGHSH and CDR2 LQKENI.

The rearrangement joins TRBV7-3 to TRBJ2-1; 10 nucleotides agree with TRBD1. In germline, CDR1 is SGHTA, CDR2 FQGTGA. The CDR3 spans 13 residues. The trim removed 2 bases at V and 12 bases at J, leaving 4 bases unmatched. CDR3 region: CASSLHGDRGQFF. In DNA, the CDR3 is TGTGCCAGCAGCTTACATGGGGACAGGGGGCAGTTCTTC.

The chain uses TRBV4-1 and TRBJ2-7; 8 bases are shared with TRBD2. V trimming: 3 bases; J trimming: 3 bases; junction bases outside the gene matches: 7. Per the germline V gene, CDR1 is MGHRA and CDR2 is YSYEKL. This CDR3 has 15 residues. CDR3 DNA sequence: TGCGCCAGCAGCCACCTTACTAGCGGTGTCTACGAGCAGTACTTC. Its translation is CASSHLTSGVYEQYF.

This clone was observed a handful of times. The J gene is TRBJ2-1, the V gene TRBV25-1; 14 bases match TRBD2. The CDR3 contains 15 residues. CDR1 is MGHDK, CDR2 SYGVNS, per germline. J gave up 5 bases and V 6 bases, and 3 bases lay outside the gene matches. The CDR3, as DNA: TGTGCCAGCAGCTCGGGACTAGCGGGAGACAATGAGCAGTTCTTC. Translated, it gives CASSSGLAGDNEQFF. Complete variable domain (other parts from reference TRBV25-1 and TRBJ2-1): EADIYQTPRYLVIGTGKKITLECSQTMGHDKMYWYQQDPGMELHLIHYSYGVNSTEKGDLSSESTVSRIRTEHFPLTLESARPSHTSQYLCASSSGLAGDNEQFFGPGTRLTVL.

The chain employs TRBV2 and TRBJ2-1; the D gene is possibly TRBD2 (5 bases). Germline CDR1 and CDR2: SNHLY and FYNNEI. The CDR3 spans 15 residues. The V and J ends lost 6 bases and 8 bases respectively, with 20 bases between them. In nucleotides, the CDR3 is TGTGCCAGCAGCCCCGTGGAAGCGGTTCGCCATGAGCAGTTCTTC. Its translation: CASSPVEAVRHEQFF.

J is TRBJ2-1 and V is TRBV30, with 8 bases lining up with TRBD2. Germline V lookup: CDR1 GTSNPN, CDR2 SVGIG (reference sequence). The CDR3 sequence is 16 residues long. The ends lost 1 base at V and 4 bases at J; junction bases unmatched: 9. CDR3 amino acids: CAWSGRGAGEYNEQFF. The DNA for the CDR3 is TGTGCCTGGAGTGGACGCGGAGCGGGAGAGTACAATGAGCAGTTCTTC.

V gene TRBV5-1 combines with J gene TRBJ2-6; 9 bases fit TRBD1. Germline lookup yields CDR1 SGHRS and CDR2 YFSETQ. The V segment lost 4 bases and the J segment 1 base; nucleotides outside the gene matches: 12. The CDR3 length is 19 residues. The CDR3 nucleotides read TGCGCCAGCAGCCAAATACCAACCGGGACAGGGTCTGGGGCCAACGTCCTGACTTTC. This gives the protein CASSQIPTGTGSGANVLTF.

The chain recombines TRBV27 with TRBJ2-7; 8 bases align to TRBD1. Germline V CDR1 and CDR2: MNHEY, SMNVEV (reference sequence). V shed 8 bases, J shed 4 bases, and the junction held 4 bases outside the gene matches. The CDR3 is made up of 12 amino acids. CDR3 nucleotide sequence: TGTGCCAGCGGGGACAGGATGTACGAGCAGTACTTC. Residues: CASGDRMYEQYF.

The V call is TRBV19, the J call TRBJ1-1; possibly TRBD1 for D (6 bases). V was pared by 2 bases and J by 4 bases, with 8 bases between. This CDR3 is 13 amino acids long. Germline values: CDR1 LNHDA, CDR2 SQIVND (reference sequence). The CDR3 DNA reads as TGTGCCAGTAGTATATGGGGGCGCACTGAAGCTTTCTTT. Translating gives CASSIWGRTEAFF.

This clone came up once. This sequence joins TRBV7-8 and TRBJ2-5; tentative D call: TRBD1 (6 bases). There are 13 residues in the CDR3. Germline CDR1 reads SGHVS; CDR2 reads FQNEAQ. V gave up 5 bases and J gave up 3 bases, with 10 bases separating them. The CDR3 protein is CASSMDREETQYF. The CDR3 DNA reads TGTGCCAGCAGCATGGACAGAGAAGAGACCCAGTACTTC.

V and J are TRBV5-8 and TRBJ2-5; TRBD1 matches at 8 bases. The CDR3 sequence is 14 residues long. Germline assignment: CDR1 SGHTS and CDR2 YDEGEE. J was trimmed by 3 bases and V by 4 bases; bases with no gene match: 5. CDR3 nucleotides: TGTGCCAGCAGCCGGACAGGGTTTGAAGAGACCCAGTACTTC. This translates into CASSRTGFEETQYF.

This clone occurred once. The rearrangement uses TRBV28 and TRBJ1-3, with TRBD1 as a possible D gene (6 bases). This CDR3 has 14 amino acids. Trimming pared 6 bases from V and 0 bases from J, leaving 9 bases between. Germline V gene lookup returns CDR1 MDHEN and CDR2 SYDVKM. The CDR3 region is CASRTGSSGNTIYF. As DNA, the CDR3 is TGTGCCAGCAGGACAGGCTCCTCTGGAAACACCATATATTTT.

V is TRBV27 and J is TRBJ2-1, with D perhaps TRBD2 (6 bases). Germline-derived CDR1 and CDR2 are MNHEY and SMNVEV (reference sequence). The CDR3 is made up of 11 amino acids. V lost 5 bases and J lost 7, with 6 bases in between. DNA for the CDR3: TGTGCCAGCAGTGGGGGGAATGAGCAGTTCTTC. Residues: CASSGGNEQFF.

This clone turned up a few times. V usage is TRBV5-4 and J usage is TRBJ2-7; TRBD1 is a possible D gene (6 bases). CDR3 size: 14 residues. The germline gives CDR1 SGHNT, CDR2 YYREEE (reference sequence). V was trimmed by 4 bases and J by 1 base, leaving 12 bases between them. The CDR3 loop is CASSPKTGSYEQYF. CDR3 coding DNA: TGTGCCAGCAGCCCCAAGACAGGATCCTACGAGCAGTACTTC.

The V gene is TRBV7-3, the J gene TRBJ1-1; D is possibly TRBD1 (5 bases). Deletions cut 2 bases from V and 3 bases from J, with 10 bases between. Germline V gene lookup returns CDR1 SGHTA and CDR2 FQGTGA. This CDR3 is 14 amino acids long. The CDR3 DNA sequence: TGTGCCAGCAGCTTAGACGGAGGGGACACTGAAGCTTTCTTT. Its translation: CASSLDGGDTEAFF.

J is TRBJ2-3 and V is TRBV4-1; D is ambiguous. Germline CDR1 is MGHRA and CDR2 is YSYEKL. The CDR3 is made up of 16 amino acids. V was pared by 0 bases and J by 2 bases, with 12 bases between. CDR3 coding DNA: TGCGCCAGCAGCCAAGATTGGGCGATTTCCACAGATACGCAGTATTTT. The encoded protein is CASSQDWAISTDTQYF.

The chain has TRBV28 and TRBJ1-2; perhaps TRBD1 as D (5 bases). The V gene's germline CDR1 is MDHEN and CDR2 SYDVKM. The CDR3 is 12 residues long. Trimming took 5 bases from V and 4 from J, leaving 8 bases between them. This CDR3 reads CASSEQVYGYTF. Here the CDR3 DNA reads TGTGCCAGCAGTGAACAGGTCTATGGCTACACCTTC.

This clone was recorded only once. V usage is TRBV2 and J usage is TRBJ2-1, with 7 bases lining up with TRBD2. Germline CDR1 reads SNHLY; CDR2 reads FYNNEI. The CDR3 is made up of 13 amino acids. J gave up 4 bases and V 8 bases, and 5 bases lay outside the gene matches. The CDR3 sequence is CASSSGSYNEQFF. CDR3 bases: TGTGCCAGCTCTAGCGGTTCTTACAATGAGCAGTTCTTC.

The J gene is TRBJ2-3, the V gene TRBV7-9; possibly TRBD2 for D (6 bases). Germline-derived CDR1 and CDR2 are SEHNR and FQNEAQ (reference sequence). This CDR3 is 16 amino acids long. Trimming took 5 bases from V and 0 from J, leaving 15 bases between them. CDR3 residues: CASSTTGTPSTDTQYF. The CDR3 DNA follows: TGTGCCAGCAGCACTACCGGGACTCCTAGCACAGATACGCAGTATTTT.

In its sample, this clone was seen a few times. The rearrangement joins TRBV6-5 to TRBJ1-1; D is ambiguous. V was clipped by 8 bases and J by 1 base, with 5 bases between them. This CDR3 is 11 amino acids long. The germline gives CDR1 MNHEY, CDR2 SVGAGI. This CDR3 is CASPGNTEAFF. The DNA of the CDR3 is TGTGCCAGCCCAGGGAACACTGAAGCTTTCTTT.

The genes are TRBV7-6 and TRBJ2-7; D uncertain. CDR3 length: 13 amino acids. Per the germline V gene, CDR1 is SGHVS and CDR2 is FNYEAQ. The V end was cut by 4 bases, the J end by 4 bases, with 11 bases between. CDR3 nucleotide sequence: TGTGCCAGCAGCTCCACACCCATTTACGAGCAGTACTTC. Translating it yields CASSSTPIYEQYF.

The gene calls are TRBV5-1 and TRBJ1-5; 7 bases agree with TRBD1. CDR1 is SGHRS and CDR2 is YFSETQ in the germline V gene. V shed 2 bases, J shed 1 base, and the junction held 3 bases outside the gene matches. The CDR3 has 15 amino acids. CDR3 amino acids: CASSFQGGSNQPQHF. The CDR3 region has the DNA TGCGCCAGCAGCTTTCAGGGGGGAAGCAATCAGCCCCAGCATTTT.